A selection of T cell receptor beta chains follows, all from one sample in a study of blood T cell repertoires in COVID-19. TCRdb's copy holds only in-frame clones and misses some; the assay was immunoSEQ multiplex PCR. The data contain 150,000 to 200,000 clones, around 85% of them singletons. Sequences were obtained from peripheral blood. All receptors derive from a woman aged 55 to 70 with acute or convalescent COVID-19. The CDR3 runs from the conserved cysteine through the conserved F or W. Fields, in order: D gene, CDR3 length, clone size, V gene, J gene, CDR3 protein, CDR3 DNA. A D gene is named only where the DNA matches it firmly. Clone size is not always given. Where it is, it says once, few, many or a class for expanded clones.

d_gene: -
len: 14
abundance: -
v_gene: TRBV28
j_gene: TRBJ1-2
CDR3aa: CASSLMGQGTIYTF
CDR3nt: TGTGCCAGCAGTTTAATGGGCCAGGGGACAATCTACACCTTC

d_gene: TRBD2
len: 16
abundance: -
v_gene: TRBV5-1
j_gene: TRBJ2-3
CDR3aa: CASSLEGLVNTDTQYF
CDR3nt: TGCGCCAGCAGCTTGGAGGGACTAGTGAACACAGATACGCAGTATTTT

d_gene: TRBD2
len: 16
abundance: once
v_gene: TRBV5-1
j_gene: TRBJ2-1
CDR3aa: CASSFLDTSGSNEQFF
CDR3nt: TGCGCCAGCAGCTTTTTGGATACTAGCGGGAGCAATGAGCAGTTCTTC

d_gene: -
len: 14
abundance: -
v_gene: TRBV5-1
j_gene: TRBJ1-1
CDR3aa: CASSLGGQNTEAFF
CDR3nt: TGCGCCAGCAGCTTGGGGGGACAGAACACTGAAGCTTTCTTT

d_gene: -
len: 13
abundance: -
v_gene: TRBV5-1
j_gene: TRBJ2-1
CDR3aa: CASSRDLYNEQFF
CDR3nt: TGCGCCAGCAGCCGGGACTTATACAATGAGCAGTTCTTC

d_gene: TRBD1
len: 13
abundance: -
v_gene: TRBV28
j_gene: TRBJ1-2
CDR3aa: CASSPGQDYGYTF
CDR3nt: TGTGCCAGCAGTCCGGGACAGGACTATGGCTACACCTTC

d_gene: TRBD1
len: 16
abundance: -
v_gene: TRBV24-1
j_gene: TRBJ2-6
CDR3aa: CATSDATGDGANVLTF
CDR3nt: TGTGCCACCAGTGACGCCACAGGGGACGGGGCCAACGTCCTGACTTTC

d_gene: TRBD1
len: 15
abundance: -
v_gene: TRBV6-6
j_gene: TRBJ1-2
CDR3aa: CASTTRTGGGYGYTF
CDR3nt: TGTGCCAGCACCACCCGGACAGGGGGCGGGTATGGCTACACCTTC

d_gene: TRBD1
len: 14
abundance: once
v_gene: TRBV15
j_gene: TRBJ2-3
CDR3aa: CATSRDLTGDTQYF
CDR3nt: TGTGCCACCAGCAGAGATCTGACAGGGGATACGCAGTATTTT

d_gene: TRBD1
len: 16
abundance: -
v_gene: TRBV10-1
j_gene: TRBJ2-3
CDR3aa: CASSLDRGLNTDTQYF
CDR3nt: TGCGCCAGCAGTCTGGACAGGGGGCTGAACACAGATACGCAGTATTTT

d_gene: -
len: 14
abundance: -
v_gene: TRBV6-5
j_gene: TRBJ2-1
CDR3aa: CASSYYGSNNEQFF
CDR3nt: TGTGCCAGCAGTTACTACGGGAGCAACAATGAGCAGTTCTTC

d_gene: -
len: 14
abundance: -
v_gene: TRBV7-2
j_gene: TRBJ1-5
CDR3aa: CASSLDRSNQPQHF
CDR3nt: TGTGCCAGCAGCTTAGATCGGAGCAATCAGCCCCAGCATTTT

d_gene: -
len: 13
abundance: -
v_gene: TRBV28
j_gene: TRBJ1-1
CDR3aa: CASIPSMNTEAFF
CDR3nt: TGTGCCAGCATTCCCAGTATGAACACTGAAGCTTTCTTT

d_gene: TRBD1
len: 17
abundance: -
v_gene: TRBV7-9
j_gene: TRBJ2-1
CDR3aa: CASSLGPGQESYNEQFF
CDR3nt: TGTGCCAGCAGCTTGGGCCCGGGACAGGAGTCCTACAATGAGCAGTTCTTC

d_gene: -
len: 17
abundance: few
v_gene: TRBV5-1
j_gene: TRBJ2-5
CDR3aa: CASSLTGSSSGQETQYF
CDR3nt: TGCGCCAGCAGCTTGACAGGATCCTCCTCAGGCCAAGAGACCCAGTACTTC

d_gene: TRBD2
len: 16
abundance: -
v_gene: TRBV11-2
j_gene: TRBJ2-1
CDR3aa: CASSSPTSGNVNEQFF
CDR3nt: TGTGCCAGCAGCTCCCCGACTAGCGGGAACGTAAATGAGCAGTTCTTC

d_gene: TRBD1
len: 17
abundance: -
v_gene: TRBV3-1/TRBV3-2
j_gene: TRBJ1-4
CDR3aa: CASSQDGTGASGEKLFF
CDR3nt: TGTGCCAGCAGCCAAGATGGGACAGGGGCTTCGGGTGAAAAACTGTTTTTT

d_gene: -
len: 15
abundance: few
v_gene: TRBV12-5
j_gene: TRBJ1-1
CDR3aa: CASGLFIGGGTEAFF
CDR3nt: TGTGCTAGTGGTTTGTTTATCGGGGGAGGGACTGAAGCTTTCTTT

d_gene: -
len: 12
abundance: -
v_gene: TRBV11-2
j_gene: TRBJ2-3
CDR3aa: CASSQLARTQYF
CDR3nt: TGTGCCAGCAGCCAACTAGCCCGTACGCAGTATTTT

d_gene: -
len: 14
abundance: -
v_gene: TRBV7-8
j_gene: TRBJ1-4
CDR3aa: CASSPTGLNEKLFF
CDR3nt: TGTGCCAGCAGCCCCACAGGGCTTAATGAAAAACTGTTTTTT

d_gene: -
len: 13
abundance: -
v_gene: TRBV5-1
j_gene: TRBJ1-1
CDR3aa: CASSFSTNTEAFF
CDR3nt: TGCGCCAGCAGCTTCTCGACTAACACTGAAGCTTTCTTT

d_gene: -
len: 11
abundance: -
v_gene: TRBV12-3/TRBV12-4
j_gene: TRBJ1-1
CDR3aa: CASKEYTEAFF
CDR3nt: TGTGCCAGCAAGGAGTACACTGAAGCTTTCTTT

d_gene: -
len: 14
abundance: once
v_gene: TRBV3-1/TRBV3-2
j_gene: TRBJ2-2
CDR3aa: CASRSGPNTGELFF
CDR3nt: TGTGCCAGCCGTAGCGGCCCGAACACCGGGGAGCTGTTTTTT

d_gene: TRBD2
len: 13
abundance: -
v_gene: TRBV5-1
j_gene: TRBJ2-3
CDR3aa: CASSASGTDTQYF
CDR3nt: TGCGCCAGCAGCGCTAGCGGGACAGATACGCAGTATTTT

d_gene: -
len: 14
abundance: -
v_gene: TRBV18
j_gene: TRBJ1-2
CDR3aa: CASSRGDTNYGYTF
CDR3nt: TGTGCCAGCTCTCGTGGCGACACTAACTATGGCTACACCTTC

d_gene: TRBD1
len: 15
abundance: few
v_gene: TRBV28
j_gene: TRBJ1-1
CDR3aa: CASRPAGQVNTEAFF
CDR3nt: TGTGCCAGCAGGCCGGCGGGACAGGTAAACACTGAAGCTTTCTTT

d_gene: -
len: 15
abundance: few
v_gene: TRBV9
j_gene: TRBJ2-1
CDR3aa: CASSVAGEPKNEQFF
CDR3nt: TGTGCCAGCAGCGTAGCAGGGGAACCCAAAAATGAGCAGTTCTTC

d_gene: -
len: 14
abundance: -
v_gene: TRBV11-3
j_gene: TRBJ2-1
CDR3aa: CASSLVETKDEQFF
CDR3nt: TGTGCCAGCAGCTTAGTTGAGACTAAAGATGAGCAGTTCTTC

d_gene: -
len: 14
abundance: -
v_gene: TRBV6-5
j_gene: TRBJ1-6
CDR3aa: CASRASVVNSPLHF
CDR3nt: TGTGCCAGCAGGGCCAGTGTTGTTAATTCACCCCTCCACTTT

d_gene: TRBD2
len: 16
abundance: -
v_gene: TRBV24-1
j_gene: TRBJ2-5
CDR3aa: CATSDYSGSSRETQYF
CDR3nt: TGTGCCACCAGTGATTACAGCGGGAGCTCAAGAGAGACCCAGTACTTC

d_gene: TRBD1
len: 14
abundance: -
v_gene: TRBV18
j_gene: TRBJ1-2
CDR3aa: CASSPLDRVAGYTF
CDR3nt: TGTGCCAGCTCACCGCTGGACAGGGTCGCAGGCTACACCTTC

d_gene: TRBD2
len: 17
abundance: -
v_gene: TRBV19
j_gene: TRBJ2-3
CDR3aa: CASSISHSAGEADTQYF
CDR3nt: TGTGCCAGTAGTATATCCCACTCAGCGGGAGAGGCGGATACGCAGTATTTT

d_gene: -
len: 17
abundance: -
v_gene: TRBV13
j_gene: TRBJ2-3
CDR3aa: CASSLLGPPITTDTQYF
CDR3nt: TGTGCCAGCAGCTTATTGGGGCCGCCAATAACCACAGATACGCAGTATTTT

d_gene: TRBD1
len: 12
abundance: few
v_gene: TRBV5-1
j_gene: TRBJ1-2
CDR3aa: CASGQVNYGYTF
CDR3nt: TGCGCCAGCGGACAGGTGAACTATGGCTACACCTTC

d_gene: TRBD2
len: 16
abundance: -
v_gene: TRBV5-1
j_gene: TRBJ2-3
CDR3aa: CASSSSGTSATDTQYF
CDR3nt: TGCGCCAGCAGCTCCTCCGGGACTAGCGCCACAGATACGCAGTATTTT

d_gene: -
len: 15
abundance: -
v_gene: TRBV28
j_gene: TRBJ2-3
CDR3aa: CASSVAAGPTDTQYF
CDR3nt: TGTGCCAGCAGTGTCGCGGCAGGGCCCACAGATACGCAGTATTTT

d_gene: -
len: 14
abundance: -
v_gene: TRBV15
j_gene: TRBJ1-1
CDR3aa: CATRAGGGNTEAFF
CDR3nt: TGTGCCACCAGGGCAGGAGGAGGGAACACTGAAGCTTTCTTT

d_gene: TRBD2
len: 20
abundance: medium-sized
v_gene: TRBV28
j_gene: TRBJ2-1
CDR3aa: CASSNHGLAGVKLPYNEQFF
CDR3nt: TGTGCCAGCAGCAACCATGGACTAGCGGGTGTGAAGCTTCCCTACAATGAGCAGTTCTTC

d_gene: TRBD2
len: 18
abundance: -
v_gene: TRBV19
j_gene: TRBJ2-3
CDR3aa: CASSNPDERLALPDTQYF
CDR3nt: TGTGCCAGTAGTAACCCAGACGAGAGACTAGCCCTCCCAGATACGCAGTATTTT

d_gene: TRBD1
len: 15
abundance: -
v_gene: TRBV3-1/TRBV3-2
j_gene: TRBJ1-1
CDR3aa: CASSQAGGRNTEAFF
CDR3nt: TGTGCCAGCAGCCAAGCAGGGGGTCGGAACACTGAAGCTTTCTTT

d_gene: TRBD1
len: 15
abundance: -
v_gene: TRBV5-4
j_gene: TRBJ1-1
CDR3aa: CASSGRQGGVTEAFF
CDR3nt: TGTGCCAGCAGCGGCCGACAGGGGGGAGTCACTGAAGCTTTCTTT

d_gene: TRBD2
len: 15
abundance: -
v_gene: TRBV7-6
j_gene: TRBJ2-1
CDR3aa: CASSRRTSGPPGQFF
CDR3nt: TGTGCCAGCAGCCGGAGGACTAGCGGTCCTCCTGGGCAGTTCTTC

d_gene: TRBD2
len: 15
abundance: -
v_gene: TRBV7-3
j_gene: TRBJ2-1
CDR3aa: CASSLSSGRFNEQFF
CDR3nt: TGTGCCAGCAGCTTGTCTAGCGGGAGGTTCAATGAGCAGTTCTTC

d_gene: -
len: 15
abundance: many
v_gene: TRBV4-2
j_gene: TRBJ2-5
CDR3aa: CASSQAPDLQETQYF
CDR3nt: TGTGCCAGCAGCCAAGCTCCGGACTTACAAGAGACCCAGTACTTC

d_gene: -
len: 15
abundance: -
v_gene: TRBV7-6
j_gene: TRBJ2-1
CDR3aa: CASSLDSGSYNEQFF
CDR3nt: TGTGCCAGCAGCTTAGATTCGGGCTCCTACAATGAGCAGTTCTTC

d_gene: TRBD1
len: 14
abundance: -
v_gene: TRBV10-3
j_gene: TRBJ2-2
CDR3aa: CATSGGTDTGELFF
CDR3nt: TGTGCCACCTCAGGGGGCACGGACACCGGGGAGCTGTTTTTT

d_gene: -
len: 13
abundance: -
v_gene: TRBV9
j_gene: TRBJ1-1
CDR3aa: CASSVDRDTEAFF
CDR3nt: TGTGCCAGCAGCGTAGACAGGGACACTGAAGCTTTCTTT

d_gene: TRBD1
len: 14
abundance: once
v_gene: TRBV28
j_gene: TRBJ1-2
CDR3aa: CASSPSTGGWGYTF
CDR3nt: TGTGCCAGCAGCCCCTCGACAGGGGGATGGGGCTACACCTTC

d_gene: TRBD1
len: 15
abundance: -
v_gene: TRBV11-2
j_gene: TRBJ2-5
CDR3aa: CASSLQGARRETQYF
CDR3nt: TGTGCCAGCAGCTTACAGGGGGCTCGTCGAGAGACCCAGTACTTC

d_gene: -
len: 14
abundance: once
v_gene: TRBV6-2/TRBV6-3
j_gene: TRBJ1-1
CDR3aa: CASSPHSGPTEAFF
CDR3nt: TGTGCCAGCAGTCCCCACTCAGGGCCCACTGAAGCTTTCTTT

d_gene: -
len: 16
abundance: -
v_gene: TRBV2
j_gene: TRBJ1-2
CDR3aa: CASSERGLNHNYGYTF
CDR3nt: TGTGCCAGCAGTGAACGGGGTCTGAATCATAACTATGGCTACACCTTC

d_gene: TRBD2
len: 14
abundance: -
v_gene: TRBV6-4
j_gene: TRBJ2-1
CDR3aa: CASSDGAGSGEQFF
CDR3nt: TGTGCCAGCAGTGACGGAGCGGGGTCCGGTGAGCAGTTCTTC

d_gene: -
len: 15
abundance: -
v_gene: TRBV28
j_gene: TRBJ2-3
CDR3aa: CASSLTGHSTDTQYF
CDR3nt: TGTGCCAGCAGTTTAACGGGACATAGCACAGATACGCAGTATTTT

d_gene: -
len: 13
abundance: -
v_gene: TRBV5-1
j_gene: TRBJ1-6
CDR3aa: CASSSEGVGPLHF
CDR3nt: TGCGCCAGCAGCTCGGAAGGGGTAGGACCCCTCCACTTT

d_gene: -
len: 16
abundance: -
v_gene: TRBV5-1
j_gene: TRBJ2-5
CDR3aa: CASSLGEVVFPETQYF
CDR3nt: TGCGCCAGCAGCTTGGGGGAGGTTGTCTTCCCAGAGACCCAGTACTTC

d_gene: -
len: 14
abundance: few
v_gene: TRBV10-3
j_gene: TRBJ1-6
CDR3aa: CAISEARVASPLHF
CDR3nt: TGTGCCATCAGTGAAGCGAGGGTGGCCTCACCCCTCCACTTT

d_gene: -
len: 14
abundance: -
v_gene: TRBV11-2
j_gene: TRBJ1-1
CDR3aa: CASSLGPSGTEAFF
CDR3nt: TGTGCCAGCAGCTTAGGACCGTCGGGCACTGAAGCTTTCTTT

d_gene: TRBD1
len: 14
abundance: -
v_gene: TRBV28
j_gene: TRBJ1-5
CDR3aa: CASSSLGQGAGQHF
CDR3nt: TGTGCCAGCAGTTCTTTGGGACAGGGGGCCGGCCAGCATTTT

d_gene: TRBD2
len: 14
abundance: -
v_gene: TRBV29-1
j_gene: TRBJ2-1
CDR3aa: CSSKGLASYNEQFF
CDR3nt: TGCAGCTCGAAGGGACTAGCATCCTACAATGAGCAGTTCTTC